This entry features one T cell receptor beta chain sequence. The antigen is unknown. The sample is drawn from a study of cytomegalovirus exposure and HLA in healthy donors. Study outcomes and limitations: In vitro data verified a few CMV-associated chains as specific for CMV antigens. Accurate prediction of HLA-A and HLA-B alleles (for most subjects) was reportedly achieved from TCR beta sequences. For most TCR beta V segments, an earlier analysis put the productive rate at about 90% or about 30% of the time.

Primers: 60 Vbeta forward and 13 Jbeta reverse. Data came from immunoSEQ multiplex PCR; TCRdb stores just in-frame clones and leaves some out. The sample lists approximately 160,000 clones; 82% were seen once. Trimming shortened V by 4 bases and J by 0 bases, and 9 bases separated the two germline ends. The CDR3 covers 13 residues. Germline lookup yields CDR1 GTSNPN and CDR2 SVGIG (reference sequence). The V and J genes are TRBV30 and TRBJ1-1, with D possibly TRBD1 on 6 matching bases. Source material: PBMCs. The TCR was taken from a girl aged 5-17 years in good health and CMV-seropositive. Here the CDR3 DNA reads TGTGCCTGGACACAGGGAGTGAACACTGAAGCTTTCTTT. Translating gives CAWTQGVNTEAFF.